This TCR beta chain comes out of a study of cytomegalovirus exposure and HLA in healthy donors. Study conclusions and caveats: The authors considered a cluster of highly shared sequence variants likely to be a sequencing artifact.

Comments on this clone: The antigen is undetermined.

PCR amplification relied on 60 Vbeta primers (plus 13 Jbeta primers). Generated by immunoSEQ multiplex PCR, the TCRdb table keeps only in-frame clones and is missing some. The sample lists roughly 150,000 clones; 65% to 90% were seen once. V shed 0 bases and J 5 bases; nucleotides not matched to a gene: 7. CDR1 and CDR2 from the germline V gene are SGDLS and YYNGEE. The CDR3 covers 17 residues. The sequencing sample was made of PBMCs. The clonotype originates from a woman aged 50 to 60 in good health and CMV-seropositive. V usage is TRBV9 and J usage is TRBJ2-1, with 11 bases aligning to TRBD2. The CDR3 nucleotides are TGTGCCAGCAGCGTAGGGGTAGCGGGGGGGTCCCACAATGAGCAGTTCTTC. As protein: CASSVGVAGGSHNEQFF.